Listed below are T cell receptor beta chains from one sample, sequenced in a study of T-cell memory formation after mild COVID-19. From the 5' RACE reads, TCRdb called clonotypes with MiXCR, one entry per CDR3 protein. The sample consists of 350,000 to 400,000 distinct CDR3 sequences, over 20% of them appearing once. Sequencing was performed on PBMCs or a T cell subset sorted from them (not recorded which). Receptor source: an adult woman who had mild COVID-19 (a few samples of this study predate the infection). Cell type and time point are not known. The CDR3 runs from the conserved cysteine through the conserved F or W. The D gene is left open where the match is weak. For some rows the clone size is stated as once, few or many, or as a class when expanded; others skip it.

size: .; J: TRBJ1-1; D: .; V: TRBV7-9; CDR3: CASPGGDLNTEAFF; DNA: TGTGCCAGCCCTGGCGGGGATTTAAACACTGAAGCTTTCTTT
size: .; J: TRBJ2-7; D: TRBD1; V: TRBV6-5; CDR3: CASSKGQGVLEQYF; DNA: TGTGCCAGCAGCAAGGGGCAGGGGGTCCTCGAGCAGTACTTC
size: few; J: TRBJ2-3; D: .; V: TRBV5-1; CDR3: CASSLGITSDLRDTQYF; DNA: TGCGCCAGCAGCTTAGGGATCACATCGGACCTGCGGGATACGCAGTATTTT
size: few; J: TRBJ2-7; D: .; V: TRBV30; CDR3: CAWGRDATYEQYF; DNA: TGTGCCTGGGGTAGAGACGCGACCTACGAGCAGTACTTC
size: few; J: TRBJ2-7; D: .; V: TRBV6-5; CDR3: CASSYSRGSAYEQYF; DNA: TGTGCCAGCAGTTACTCGAGAGGGAGCGCCTACGAGCAGTACTTC
size: .; J: TRBJ1-5; D: TRBD1; V: TRBV5-1; CDR3: CASSPGTGHNQPQHF; DNA: TGCGCCAGCAGCCCCGGGACAGGGCATAATCAGCCCCAGCATTTT
size: few; J: TRBJ1-1; D: .; V: TRBV7-3; CDR3: CASSRQSNTEAFF; DNA: TGTGCCAGCAGTCGACAATCGAACACTGAAGCTTTCTTT
size: .; J: TRBJ2-1; D: .; V: TRBV24-1; CDR3: CATQGGSYNEQFF; DNA: TGTGCCACCCAAGGGGGGTCCTACAATGAGCAGTTCTTC
size: .; J: TRBJ2-7; D: TRBD2; V: TRBV12-3/TRBV12-4; CDR3: CASSLKPSGMWYEQYF; DNA: TGTGCCAGCAGTTTAAAGCCGAGCGGGATGTGGTACGAGCAGTACTTC
size: .; J: TRBJ1-1; D: TRBD1; V: TRBV7-9; CDR3: CASSLMMVQGTEAFF; DNA: TGTGCCAGCAGCTTAATGATGGTACAGGGGACGGAAGCTTTCTTT
size: .; J: TRBJ1-2; D: .; V: TRBV5-5; CDR3: CASSLADGGDAYGYTF; DNA: TGTGCCAGCAGCTTGGCCGACGGGGGAGATGCCTATGGCTACACCTTC
size: many; J: TRBJ2-1; D: .; V: TRBV7-9; CDR3: CASSLFLLRTPRPNEQFF; DNA: TGTGCCAGCAGCTTATTTCTCCTCCGGACCCCCCGGCCCAATGAGCAGTTCTTC
size: .; J: TRBJ2-1; D: .; V: TRBV20-1; CDR3: CSASSQVWDNEQFF; DNA: TGCAGTGCTAGTAGCCAGGTCTGGGACAATGAGCAGTTCTTC
size: few; J: TRBJ2-7; D: .; V: TRBV29-1; CDR3: CSVGSFRVYEQYF; DNA: TGCAGCGTTGGGTCCTTCCGGGTCTACGAGCAGTACTTC
size: few; J: TRBJ1-1; D: .; V: TRBV7-3; CDR3: CASSYDTMNTEAFF; DNA: TGTGCCAGCAGTTATGACACGATGAACACTGAAGCTTTCTTT
size: .; J: TRBJ2-1; D: TRBD2; V: TRBV5-1; CDR3: CASSTGLAPSYNEQFF; DNA: TGCGCCAGCAGCACCGGACTAGCGCCGTCCTACAATGAGCAGTTCTTC
size: many; J: TRBJ1-2; D: .; V: TRBV2; CDR3: CASTAGGYTF; DNA: TGTGCCAGCACGGCCGGCGGCTACACCTTC
size: few; J: TRBJ2-3; D: TRBD2; V: TRBV20-1; CDR3: CSGAPGTSGTDTQYF; DNA: TGCAGTGGGGCTCCCGGGACTAGCGGCACAGATACGCAGTATTTT
size: few; J: TRBJ2-3; D: TRBD2; V: TRBV9; CDR3: CASSGLAGVGDTQYF; DNA: TGTGCCAGCAGCGGACTAGCGGGGGTTGGAGATACGCAGTATTTT
size: .; J: TRBJ1-1; D: .; V: TRBV25-1; CDR3: CASSDPLRNTEAFF; DNA: TGTGCCAGCAGTGATCCCCTGAGGAACACTGAAGCTTTCTTT
size: .; J: TRBJ2-7; D: TRBD2; V: TRBV7-2; CDR3: CASSRAGAPPYEQYF; DNA: TGTGCCAGCAGCAGGGCGGGAGCGCCTCCCTACGAGCAGTACTTC
size: .; J: TRBJ1-6; D: .; V: TRBV4-1; CDR3: CASSQVGGDRYNSPLHF; DNA: TGCGCCAGCAGCCAAGTGGGAGGGGACCGGTATAATTCACCCCTCCACTTT
size: .; J: TRBJ2-7; D: .; V: TRBV11-1; CDR3: CASSKPPENTYEQYF; DNA: TGTGCCAGCAGCAAACCGCCAGAGAATACCTACGAGCAGTACTTC
size: few; J: TRBJ2-3; D: .; V: TRBV30; CDR3: CAWSGVSGSTDTQYF; DNA: TGTGCCTGGAGCGGGGTGAGCGGGAGCACAGATACGCAGTATTTT
size: .; J: TRBJ2-7; D: .; V: TRBV25-1; CDR3: CACGGDYEQYF; DNA: TGTGCCTGCGGCGGGGACTACGAGCAGTACTTC
size: .; J: TRBJ2-7; D: .; V: TRBV4-2; CDR3: CASSQDRYEQYF; DNA: TGTGCCAGCAGCCAAGATCGCTACGAGCAGTACTTC
size: .; J: TRBJ1-2; D: TRBD1; V: TRBV7-6; CDR3: CASSQDRAGDGYTF; DNA: TGTGCCAGCAGCCAGGACAGGGCCGGGGATGGCTACACCTTC
size: few; J: TRBJ1-1; D: .; V: TRBV20-1; CDR3: CSASPGGLGTEAFF; DNA: TGCAGTGCTAGTCCTGGAGGCCTCGGCACTGAAGCTTTCTTT
size: .; J: TRBJ1-2; D: .; V: TRBV12-3/TRBV12-4; CDR3: CASSFSYNYGYTF; DNA: TGTGCCAGCAGTTTTTCGTACAACTATGGCTACACCTTC
size: once; J: TRBJ2-1; D: TRBD1; V: TRBV24-1; CDR3: CATTGTGDGYNEQFF; DNA: TGTGCCACCACAGGAACAGGGGATGGGTACAATGAGCAGTTCTTC
size: .; J: TRBJ1-4; D: .; V: TRBV7-9; CDR3: CASSSSTGQRDEKLFF; DNA: TGTGCCAGCAGCTCCTCCACCGGGCAACGGGATGAAAAACTGTTTTTT
size: many; J: TRBJ1-2; D: .; V: TRBV5-1; CDR3: CASSTGQNYGYTF; DNA: TGCGCCAGCAGCACGGGCCAAAACTATGGCTACACCTTC
size: .; J: TRBJ2-1; D: .; V: TRBV7-9; CDR3: CASSLSLNNEQFF; DNA: TGTGCCAGCAGCTTAAGCCTGAACAATGAGCAGTTCTTC
size: many; J: TRBJ2-1; D: .; V: TRBV11-3; CDR3: CASSLDSRGGYNEQFF; DNA: TGTGCCAGCAGCTTAGATTCCCGGGGTGGCTACAATGAGCAGTTCTTC
size: many; J: TRBJ2-3; D: .; V: TRBV29-1; CDR3: CSVDGEITDTQYF; DNA: TGCAGCGTTGACGGGGAAATCACAGATACGCAGTATTTT
size: many; J: TRBJ2-7; D: TRBD1; V: TRBV5-6; CDR3: CASSFGTGGYEQYF; DNA: TGTGCCAGCAGCTTCGGGACAGGGGGCTACGAGCAGTACTTC
size: .; J: TRBJ2-3; D: .; V: TRBV5-1; CDR3: CASSLYSRSPPDTQYF; DNA: TGCGCCAGCAGCTTGTATAGCCGGTCCCCCCCAGATACGCAGTATTTT